This T cell receptor beta chain was retrieved from a study of a mutant IDH1 vaccine in newly diagnosed glioma. V lost 2 bases and J 7 bases, leaving 15 bases between the germline ends. Germline V gene sequence: CDR1 MNHNS, CDR2 SASEGT. The CDR3 covers 15 residues. This sample's time point: week 35, safety follow-up. Doses of 300 ug of mutant IDH1 20-mer peptide were given with topical imiquimod. The assay was immunoSEQ multiplex PCR, and TCRdb's table has in-frame clones only and misses some. The sample lists approximately 30,000 clones; around 76% were seen once. Concerning this clone itself: The target antigen is unknown.

The sequencing used PBMCs, collected from a glioma patient whose treatment included an IDH1 peptide vaccine. The sequence was obtained from a man aged 45-65 years with glioma. The V gene is TRBV6-1, the J gene TRBJ2-4; TRBD2 might be the D (5 bases). CDR3 nucleotides: TGTGCCAGCAGTGAACTTTCGGGAAGGGCTAACATTCAGTACTTC. It encodes CASSELSGRANIQYF.